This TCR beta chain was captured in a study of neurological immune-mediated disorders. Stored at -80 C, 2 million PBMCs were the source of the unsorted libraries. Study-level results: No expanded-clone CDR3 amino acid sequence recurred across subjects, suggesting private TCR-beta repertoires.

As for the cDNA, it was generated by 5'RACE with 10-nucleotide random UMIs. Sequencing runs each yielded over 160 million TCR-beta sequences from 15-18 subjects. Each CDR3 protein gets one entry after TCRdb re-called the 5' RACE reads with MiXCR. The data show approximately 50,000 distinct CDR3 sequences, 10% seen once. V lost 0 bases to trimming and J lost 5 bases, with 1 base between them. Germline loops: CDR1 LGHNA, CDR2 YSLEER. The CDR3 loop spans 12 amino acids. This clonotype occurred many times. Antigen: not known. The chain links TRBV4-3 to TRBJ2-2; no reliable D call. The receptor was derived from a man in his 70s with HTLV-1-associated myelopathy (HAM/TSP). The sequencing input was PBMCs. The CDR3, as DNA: TGCGCCAGCAGCCAAGATACCGGGGAGCTGTTTTTT. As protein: CASSQDTGELFF.